A single sample gave rise to the 10 T cell receptor beta chains below, sequenced in a study of graft-versus-host responses after intestinal transplantation. Sequencing used immunoSEQ multiplex PCR; TCRdb keeps in-frame clones, though not all of them. The sample consists of under 20,000 clones, around 40% of them appearing once. The source material was alloreactive CD4+ T cells from a mixed lymphocyte reaction culture, sampled before transplantation. As to subset: CFSE-low proliferating T cells sorted from roughly six-day pre-transplant mixed lymphocyte reaction (GvH or HvG direction). These receptors came from a human patient who was an organ donor for intestinal transplantation.

This clone is deemed medium-sized. As DNA, the CDR3 is TGTGCCAGCAGTAAGCATAGCGGGAGTCCCGGGGAGCTGTTTTTT. Amino acids: CASSKHSGSPGELFF. The chain links TRBV2 to TRBJ2-2; TRBD2 aligns across 9 bases. This CDR3 has 15 amino acids. The germline gives CDR1 SNHLY, CDR2 FYNNEI. The V segment lost 5 bases and the J segment 6 bases; nucleotides outside the gene matches: 7.

The rearrangement joins TRBV27 to TRBJ2-1; possible D gene TRBD1, 5 bases. The CDR3 spans 14 residues. Germline V gene data show CDR1 as MNHEY and CDR2 as SMNVEV (reference sequence). V lost 6 bases and J lost 4, with 13 bases in between. The DNA for the CDR3 is TGTGCCAGCAGGGGGCAGGGTGGATACAATGAGCAGTTCTTC. Translating it yields CASRGQGGYNEQFF.

The chain uses TRBV9 and TRBJ2-1; the D call may be TRBD1 or TRBD2 (5 bases each). Trimming stripped 4 bases from V and 6 bases from J, with 17 bases between. CDR3 size: 15 residues. In germline, CDR1 is SGDLS, CDR2 YYNGEE. The CDR3 spells CASSPRLGRSNEQFF. DNA of the CDR3: TGTGCCAGCAGCCCTCGGTTGGGACGGAGCAATGAGCAGTTCTTC.

This clone was seen a few times. The V call is TRBV5-1, the J call TRBJ2-1, with 10 bases that match TRBD2. Trimming took 2 bases from V and 6 from J; bases not matched to a gene: 5. The CDR3 loop spans 15 amino acids. Germline-derived CDR1 and CDR2 are SGHRS and YFSETQ. CDR3 loop: CASSFLAGAPNEQFF. The DNA of the CDR3 is TGCGCCAGCAGCTTCCTAGCGGGAGCCCCCAATGAGCAGTTCTTC.

This clone was observed a few times. The CDR3: CASSQDRQTDTQYF. CDR3 coding DNA: TGCGCCAGCAGCCAAGATAGGCAGACAGATACGCAGTATTTT. J is TRBJ2-3 and V is TRBV5-1; no reliable D call. Germline assignment: CDR1 SGHRS and CDR2 YFSETQ. This CDR3 comprises 14 residues. The V and J ends lost 4 bases and 3 bases respectively, with 12 bases between them.

This clone appeared a few times. The chain recombines TRBV6-5 with TRBJ1-4, with D unclear. Germline V CDR1 and CDR2: MNHEY, SVGAGI. The CDR3 covers 15 residues. Trimming removed 3 bases at V and 0 bases at J, with 8 bases between. CDR3 protein: CASSYLYATNEKLFF. The CDR3 DNA follows: TGTGCCAGCAGTTATTTGTATGCAACTAATGAAAAACTGTTTTTT.

J is TRBJ2-1 and V is TRBV11-3; TRBD2 aligns across 12 bases. The CDR3 consists of 15 residues. Germline CDR1 SGHNT, CDR2 YENEEA. Germline trimming cut 2 bases from V and 8 bases from J; bases unmatched to any gene: 4. The CDR3 protein is CASSLRLAGVDEQFF. The CDR3 coding sequence is TGTGCCAGCAGCTTACGACTAGCGGGAGTGGATGAGCAGTTCTTC.

This chain connects TRBV2 to TRBJ1-2; D not certain. CDR1 is SNHLY, CDR2 FYNNEI, per germline. The CDR3 runs 12 residues. Trimming removed 0 bases at V and 8 bases at J, with 7 bases between. CDR3 region: CASSEAGFGYTF. The DNA of the CDR3 is TGTGCCAGCAGTGAAGCAGGATTCGGCTACACCTTC.

This clone was seen only a few times. The chain links TRBV11-2 to TRBJ2-7, with TRBD2 as a possible D gene (5 bases). This CDR3 is built from 15 residues. V was cut by 5 bases and J by 2 bases, with 16 bases left in between. CDR1 and CDR2 from the germline V gene are SGHAT and FQNNGV. The CDR3: CASSHGVGPTYEQYF. In DNA, the CDR3 is TGTGCCAGCAGCCACGGGGTCGGACCAACCTACGAGCAGTACTTC.

This clone was detected only a few times. The chain joins TRBV9 to TRBJ2-1; D is possibly TRBD2 (7 bases). V lost 3 bases and J lost 5, with 21 bases in between. Germline V CDR1 and CDR2: SGDLS, YYNGEE. The CDR3 covers 17 residues. The CDR3 protein is CASSAHRGRGGDNEQFF. The DNA for the CDR3 is TGTGCCAGCAGCGCCCATAGGGGGAGGGGAGGTGACAATGAGCAGTTCTTC.